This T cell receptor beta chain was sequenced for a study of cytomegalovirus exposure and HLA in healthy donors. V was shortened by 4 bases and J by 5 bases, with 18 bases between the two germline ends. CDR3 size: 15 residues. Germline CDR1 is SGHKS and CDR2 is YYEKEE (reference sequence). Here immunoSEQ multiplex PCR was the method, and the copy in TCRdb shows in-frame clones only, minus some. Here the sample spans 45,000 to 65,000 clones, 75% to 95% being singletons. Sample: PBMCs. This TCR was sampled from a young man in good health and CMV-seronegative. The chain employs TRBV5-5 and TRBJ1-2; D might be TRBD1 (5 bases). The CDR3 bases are TGTGCCAGCAGCCCCGGGGGGGACGTACGGTATGGCTACACCTTC. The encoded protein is CASSPGGDVRYGYTF.